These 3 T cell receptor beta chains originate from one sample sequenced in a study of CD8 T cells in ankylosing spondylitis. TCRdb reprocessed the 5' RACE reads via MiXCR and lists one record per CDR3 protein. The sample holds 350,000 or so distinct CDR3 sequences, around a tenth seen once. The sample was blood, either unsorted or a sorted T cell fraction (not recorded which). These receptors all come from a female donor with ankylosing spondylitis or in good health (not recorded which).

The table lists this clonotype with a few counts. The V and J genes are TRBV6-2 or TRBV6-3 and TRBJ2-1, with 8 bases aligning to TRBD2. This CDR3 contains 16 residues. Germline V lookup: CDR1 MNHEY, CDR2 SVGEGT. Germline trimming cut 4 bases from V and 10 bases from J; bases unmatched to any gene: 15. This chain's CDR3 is CASSSSLTSGRWEQFF. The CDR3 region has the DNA TGTGCCAGCAGTTCCTCTTTAACTAGCGGCCGCTGGGAGCAGTTCTTC.

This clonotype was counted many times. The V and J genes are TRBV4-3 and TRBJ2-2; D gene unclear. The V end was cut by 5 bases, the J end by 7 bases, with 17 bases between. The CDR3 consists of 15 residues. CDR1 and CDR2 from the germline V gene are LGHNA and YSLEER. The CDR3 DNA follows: TGCGCCAGCAGCTACGACCTATTAACTGGCGGGGAGCTGTTTTTT. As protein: CASSYDLLTGGELFF.

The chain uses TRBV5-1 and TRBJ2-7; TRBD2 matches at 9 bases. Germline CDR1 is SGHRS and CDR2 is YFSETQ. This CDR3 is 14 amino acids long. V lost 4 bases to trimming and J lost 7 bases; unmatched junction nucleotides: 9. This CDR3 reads CASSRPGLANEQYF. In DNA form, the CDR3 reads TGCGCCAGCAGCCGGCCGGGACTAGCCAATGAGCAGTACTTC.